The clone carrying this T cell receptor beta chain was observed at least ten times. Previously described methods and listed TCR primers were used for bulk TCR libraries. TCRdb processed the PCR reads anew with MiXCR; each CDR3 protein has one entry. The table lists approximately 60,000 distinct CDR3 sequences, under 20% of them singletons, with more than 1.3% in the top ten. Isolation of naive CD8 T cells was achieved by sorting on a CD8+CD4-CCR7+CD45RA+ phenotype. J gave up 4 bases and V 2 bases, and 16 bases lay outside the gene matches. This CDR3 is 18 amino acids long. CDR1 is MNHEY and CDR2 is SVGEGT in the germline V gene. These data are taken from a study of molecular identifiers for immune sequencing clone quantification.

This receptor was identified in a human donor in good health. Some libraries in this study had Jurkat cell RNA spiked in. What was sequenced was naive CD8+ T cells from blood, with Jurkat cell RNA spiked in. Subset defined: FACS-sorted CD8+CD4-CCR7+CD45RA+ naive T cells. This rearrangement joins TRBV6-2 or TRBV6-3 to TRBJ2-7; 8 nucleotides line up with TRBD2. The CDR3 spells CASSYLPLMRGEDYEQYF. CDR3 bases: TGTGCCAGCAGTTACCTCCCTCTGATGCGGGGGGAAGATTACGAGCAGTACTTC.